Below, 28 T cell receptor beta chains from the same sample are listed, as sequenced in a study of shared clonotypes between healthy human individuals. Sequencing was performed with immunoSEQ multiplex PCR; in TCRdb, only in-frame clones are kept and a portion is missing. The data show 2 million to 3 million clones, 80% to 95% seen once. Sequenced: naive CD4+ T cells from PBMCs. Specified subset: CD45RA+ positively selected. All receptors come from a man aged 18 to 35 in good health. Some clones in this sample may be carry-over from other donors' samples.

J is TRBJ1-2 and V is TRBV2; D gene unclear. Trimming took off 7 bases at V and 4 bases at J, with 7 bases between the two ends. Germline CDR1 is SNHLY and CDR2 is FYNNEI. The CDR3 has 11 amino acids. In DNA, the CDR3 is TGTGCCAGCAAAGGCAGCTATGGCTACACCTTC. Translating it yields CASKGSYGYTF.

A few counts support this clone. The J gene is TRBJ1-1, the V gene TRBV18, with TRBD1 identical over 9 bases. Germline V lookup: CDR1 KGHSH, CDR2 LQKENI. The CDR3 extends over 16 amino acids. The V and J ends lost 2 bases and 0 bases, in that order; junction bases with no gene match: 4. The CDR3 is CASSPIGQGLNTEAFF. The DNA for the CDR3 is TGTGCCAGCTCACCAATCGGACAGGGGCTGAACACTGAAGCTTTCTTT.

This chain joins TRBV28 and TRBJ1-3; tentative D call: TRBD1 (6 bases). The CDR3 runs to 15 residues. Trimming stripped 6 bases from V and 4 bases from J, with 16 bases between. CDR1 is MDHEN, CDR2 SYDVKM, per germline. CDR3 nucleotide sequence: TGTGCCAGCAGCATCCCATCAGGGGTCGGAAACACCATATATTTT. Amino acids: CASSIPSGVGNTIYF.

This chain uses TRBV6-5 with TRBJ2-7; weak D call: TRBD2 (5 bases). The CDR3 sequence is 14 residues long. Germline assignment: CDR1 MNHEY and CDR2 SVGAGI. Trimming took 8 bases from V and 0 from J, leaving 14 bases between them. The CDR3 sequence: CASARTFSSYEQYF. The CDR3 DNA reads TGTGCCAGCGCCAGGACTTTTTCCTCCTACGAGCAGTACTTC.

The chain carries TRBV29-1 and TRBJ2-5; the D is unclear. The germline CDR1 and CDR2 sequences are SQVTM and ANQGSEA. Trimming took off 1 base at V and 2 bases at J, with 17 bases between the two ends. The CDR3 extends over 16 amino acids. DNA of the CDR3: TGCAGCGTTGAAGGACCTCCGAGACCGACTCAAGAGACCCAGTACTTC. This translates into CSVEGPPRPTQETQYF. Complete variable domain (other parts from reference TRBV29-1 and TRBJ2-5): SAVISQKPSRDICQRGTSLTIQCQVDSQVTMMFWYRQQPGQSLTLIATANQGSEATYESGFVIDKFPISRPNLTFSTLTVSNMSPEDSSIYLCSVEGPPRPTQETQYFGPGTRLLVL.

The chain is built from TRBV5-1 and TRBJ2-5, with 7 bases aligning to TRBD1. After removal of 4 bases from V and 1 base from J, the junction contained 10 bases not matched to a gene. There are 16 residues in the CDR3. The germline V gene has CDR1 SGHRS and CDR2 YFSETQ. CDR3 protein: CASSAGLRDSQETQYF. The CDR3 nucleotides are TGCGCCAGCAGCGCTGGCCTCCGGGACAGCCAAGAGACCCAGTACTTC. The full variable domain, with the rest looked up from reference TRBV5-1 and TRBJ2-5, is KAGVTQTPRYLIKTRGQQVTLSCSPISGHRSVSWYQQTPGQGLQFLFEYFSETQRNKGNFPGRFSGRQFSNSRSEMNVSTLELGDSALYLCASSAGLRDSQETQYFGPGTRLLVL.

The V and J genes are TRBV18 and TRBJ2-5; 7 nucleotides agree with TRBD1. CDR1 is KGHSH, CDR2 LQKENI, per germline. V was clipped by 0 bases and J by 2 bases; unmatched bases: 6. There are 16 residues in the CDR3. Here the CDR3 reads CASSPPSGQIQETQYF. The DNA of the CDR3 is TGTGCCAGCTCACCACCGTCGGGACAGATACAAGAGACCCAGTACTTC.

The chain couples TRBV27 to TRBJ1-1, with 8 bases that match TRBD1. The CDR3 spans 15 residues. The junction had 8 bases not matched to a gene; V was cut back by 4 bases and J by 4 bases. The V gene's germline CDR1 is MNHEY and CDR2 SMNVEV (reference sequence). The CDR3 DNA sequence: TGTGCCAGCAGTTACGCCGGGACAGGCGGCACTGAAGCTTTCTTT. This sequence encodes CASSYAGTGGTEAFF.

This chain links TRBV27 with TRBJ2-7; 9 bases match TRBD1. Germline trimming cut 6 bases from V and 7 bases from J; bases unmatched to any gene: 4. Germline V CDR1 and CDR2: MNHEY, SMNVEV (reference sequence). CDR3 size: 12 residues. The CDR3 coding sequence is TGTGCCAGCAGCTACAGGGGGCGGGAGCAGTACTTC. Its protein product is CASSYRGREQYF.

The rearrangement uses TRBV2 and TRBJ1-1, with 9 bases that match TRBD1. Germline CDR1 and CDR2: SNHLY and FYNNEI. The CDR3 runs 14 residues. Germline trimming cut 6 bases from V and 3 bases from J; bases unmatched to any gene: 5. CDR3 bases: TGTGCCAGCAGGGAGAGGACAGGGGACACTGAAGCTTTCTTT. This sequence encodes CASRERTGDTEAFF.

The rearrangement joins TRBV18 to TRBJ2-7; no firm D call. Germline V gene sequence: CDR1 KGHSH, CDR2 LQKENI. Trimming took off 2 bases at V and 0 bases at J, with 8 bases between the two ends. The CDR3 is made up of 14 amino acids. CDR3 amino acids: CASSPASLSYEQYF. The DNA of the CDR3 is TGTGCCAGCTCACCAGCGTCCCTCTCCTACGAGCAGTACTTC.

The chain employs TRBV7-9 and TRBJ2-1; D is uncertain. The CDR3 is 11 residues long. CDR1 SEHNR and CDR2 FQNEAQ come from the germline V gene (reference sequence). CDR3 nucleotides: TGTGTCGGATGGGGAACCGGTGAGCAGTTCTTC. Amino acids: CVGWGTGEQFF.

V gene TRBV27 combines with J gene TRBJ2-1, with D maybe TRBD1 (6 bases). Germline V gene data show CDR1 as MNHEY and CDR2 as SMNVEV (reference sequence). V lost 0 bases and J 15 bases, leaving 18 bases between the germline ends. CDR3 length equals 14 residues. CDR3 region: CASSLSIGSRGGFF. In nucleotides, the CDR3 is TGTGCCAGCAGTTTATCGATAGGGTCCAGGGGCGGGTTCTTC.

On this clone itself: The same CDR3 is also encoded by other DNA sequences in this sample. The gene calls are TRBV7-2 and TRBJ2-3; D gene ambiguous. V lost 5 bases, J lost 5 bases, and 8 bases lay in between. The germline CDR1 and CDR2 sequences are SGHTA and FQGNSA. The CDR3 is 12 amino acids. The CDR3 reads CASSPGRDTQYF. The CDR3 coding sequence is TGTGCCAGCAGCCCGGGTCGAGATACGCAGTATTTT.

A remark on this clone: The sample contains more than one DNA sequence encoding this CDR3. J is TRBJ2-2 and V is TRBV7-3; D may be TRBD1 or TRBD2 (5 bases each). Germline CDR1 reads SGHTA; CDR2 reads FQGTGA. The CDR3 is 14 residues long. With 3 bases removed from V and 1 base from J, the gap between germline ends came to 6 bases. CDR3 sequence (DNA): TGTGCCAGCAGCTTTGGGGGGAACACCGGGGAGCTGTTTTTT. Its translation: CASSFGGNTGELFF.

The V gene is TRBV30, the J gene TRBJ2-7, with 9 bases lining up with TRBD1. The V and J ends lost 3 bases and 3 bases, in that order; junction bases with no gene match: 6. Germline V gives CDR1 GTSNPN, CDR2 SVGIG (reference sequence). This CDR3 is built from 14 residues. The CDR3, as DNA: TGTGCCTGGAGCGCCGGGACAGGGTTCTACGAGCAGTACTTC. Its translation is CAWSAGTGFYEQYF.

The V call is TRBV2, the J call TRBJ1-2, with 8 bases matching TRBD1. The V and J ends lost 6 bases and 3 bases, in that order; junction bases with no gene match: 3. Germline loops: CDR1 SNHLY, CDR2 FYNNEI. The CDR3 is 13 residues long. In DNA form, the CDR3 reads TGTGCCAGCAGAGCAGGGGGCTACTATGGCTACACCTTC. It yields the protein CASRAGGYYGYTF.

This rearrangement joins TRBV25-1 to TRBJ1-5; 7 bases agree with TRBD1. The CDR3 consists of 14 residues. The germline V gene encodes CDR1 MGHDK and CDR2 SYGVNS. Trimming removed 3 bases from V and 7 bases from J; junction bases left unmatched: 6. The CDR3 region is CASSDHLTGQPQHF. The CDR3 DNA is TGTGCCAGCAGTGACCACCTGACAGGGCAGCCCCAGCATTTT.

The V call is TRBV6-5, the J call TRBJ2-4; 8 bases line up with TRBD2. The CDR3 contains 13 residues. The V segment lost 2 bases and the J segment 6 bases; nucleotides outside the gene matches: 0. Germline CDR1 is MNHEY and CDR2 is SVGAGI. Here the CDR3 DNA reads TGTGCCAGCAGTTACAGCGGGGGAAACATTCAGTACTTC. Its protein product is CASSYSGGNIQYF.

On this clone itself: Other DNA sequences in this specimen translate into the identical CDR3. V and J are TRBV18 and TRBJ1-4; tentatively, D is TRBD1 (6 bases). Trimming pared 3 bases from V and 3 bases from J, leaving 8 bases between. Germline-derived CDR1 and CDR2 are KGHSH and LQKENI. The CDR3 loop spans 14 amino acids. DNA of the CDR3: TGTGCCAGCTCACCGGGGGCCTCTAATGAAAAACTGTTTTTT. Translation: CASSPGASNEKLFF.

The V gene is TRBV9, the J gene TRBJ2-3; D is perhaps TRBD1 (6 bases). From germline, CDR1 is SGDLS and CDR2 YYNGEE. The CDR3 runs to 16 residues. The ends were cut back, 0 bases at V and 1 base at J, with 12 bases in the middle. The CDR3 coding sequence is TGTGCCAGCAGCGTAGCGTCACAGGGCGGCACAGATACGCAGTATTTT. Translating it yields CASSVASQGGTDTQYF. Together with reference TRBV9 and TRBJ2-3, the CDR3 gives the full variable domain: DSGVTQTPKHLITATGQRVTLRCSPRSGDLSVYWYQQSLDQGLQFLIQYYNGEERAKGNILERFSAQQFPDLHSELNLSSLELGDSALYFCASSVASQGGTDTQYFGPGTRLTVL.

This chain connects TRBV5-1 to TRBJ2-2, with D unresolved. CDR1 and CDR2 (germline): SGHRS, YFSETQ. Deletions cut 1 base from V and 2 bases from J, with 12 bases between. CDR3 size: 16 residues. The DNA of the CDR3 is TGCGCCAGCAGCTTGTGGGGAAACATCAACACCGGGGAGCTGTTTTTT. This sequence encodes CASSLWGNINTGELFF.

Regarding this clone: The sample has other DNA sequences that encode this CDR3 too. This CDR3 reads CASSTQGAGTDTQYF. CDR3 in DNA: TGTGCCAGCAGTACACAGGGGGCAGGGACAGATACGCAGTATTTT. The chain has TRBV28 and TRBJ2-3; TRBD1 matches 9 bases. Germline loops: CDR1 MDHEN, CDR2 SYDVKM. Trimming at V came to 5 bases and at J to 3 bases, leaving 6 bases not matched to a gene. This CDR3 is built from 15 residues.

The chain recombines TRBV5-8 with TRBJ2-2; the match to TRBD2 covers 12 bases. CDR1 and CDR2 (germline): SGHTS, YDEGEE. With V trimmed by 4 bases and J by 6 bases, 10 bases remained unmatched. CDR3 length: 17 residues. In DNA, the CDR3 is TGTGCCAGCAGCGTGATAAGGACTAGCGGGACCCCCGGGGAGCTGTTTTTT. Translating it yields CASSVIRTSGTPGELFF.

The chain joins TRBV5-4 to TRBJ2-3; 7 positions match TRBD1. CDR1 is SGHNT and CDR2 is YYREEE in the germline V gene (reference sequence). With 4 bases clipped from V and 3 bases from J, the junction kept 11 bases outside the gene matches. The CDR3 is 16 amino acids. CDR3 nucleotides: TGTGCCAGCAGCCGGGACAGCCGAAAGGGAACAGATACGCAGTATTTT. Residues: CASSRDSRKGTDTQYF.

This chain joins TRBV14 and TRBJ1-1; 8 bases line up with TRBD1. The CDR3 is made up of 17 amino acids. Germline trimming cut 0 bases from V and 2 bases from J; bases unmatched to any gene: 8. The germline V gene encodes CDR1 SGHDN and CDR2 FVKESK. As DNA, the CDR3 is TGTGCCAGCAGCCAAGATCTTAGGACAGGGCTTAACACTGAAGCTTTCTTT. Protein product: CASSQDLRTGLNTEAFF.

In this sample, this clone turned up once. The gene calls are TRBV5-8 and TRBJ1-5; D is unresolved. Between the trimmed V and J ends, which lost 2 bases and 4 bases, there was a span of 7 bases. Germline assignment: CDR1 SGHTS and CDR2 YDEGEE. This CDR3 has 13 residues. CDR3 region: CASSLAGNQPQHF. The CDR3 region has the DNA TGTGCCAGCAGCTTAGCCGGGAATCAGCCCCAGCATTTT.

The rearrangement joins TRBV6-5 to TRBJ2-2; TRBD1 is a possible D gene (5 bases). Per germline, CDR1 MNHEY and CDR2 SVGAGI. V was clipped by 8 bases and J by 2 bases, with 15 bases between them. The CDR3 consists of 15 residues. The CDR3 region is CASQHLGPNTGELFF. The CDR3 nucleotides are TGTGCCAGCCAGCATTTGGGGCCCAACACCGGGGAGCTGTTTTTT.